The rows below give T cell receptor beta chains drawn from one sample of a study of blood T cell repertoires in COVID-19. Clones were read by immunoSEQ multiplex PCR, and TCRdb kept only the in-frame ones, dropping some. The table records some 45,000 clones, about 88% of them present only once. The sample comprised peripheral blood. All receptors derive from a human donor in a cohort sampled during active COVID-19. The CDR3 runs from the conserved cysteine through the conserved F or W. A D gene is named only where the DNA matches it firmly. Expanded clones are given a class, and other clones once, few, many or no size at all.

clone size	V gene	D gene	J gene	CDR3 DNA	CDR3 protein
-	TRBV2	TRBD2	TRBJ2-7	TGTGCCAGCAGAGGTGTTAGCGGGGGGCTTGAGGTCGAGCAGTACTTC	CASRGVSGGLEVEQYF
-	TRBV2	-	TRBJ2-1	TGTGCCAGCAGGAGGGTCAGCTCCTACAATGAGCAGTTCTTC	CASRRVSSYNEQFF
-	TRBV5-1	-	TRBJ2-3	TGCGCCAGCAGGGCCGGGATTGTGGGTACAGATACGCAGTATTTT	CASRAGIVGTDTQYF
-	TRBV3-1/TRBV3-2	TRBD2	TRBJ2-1	TGTGCCAGCAGCCGAACTAGCGGGGGATACAATGAGCAGTTCTTC	CASSRTSGGYNEQFF
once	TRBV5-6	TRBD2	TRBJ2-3	TGTGCCAGCAGCTTGGTTTCTTGGCTAGCGGGCCGCACAGATACGCAGTATTTT	CASSLVSWLAGRTDTQYF
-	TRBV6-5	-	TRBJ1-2	TGTGCCAGCACCGAAACCGTGGGGAGTAACTATGGCTACACCTTC	CASTETVGSNYGYTF
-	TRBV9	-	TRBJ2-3	TGTGCCAGCAGCCGTGCAGCAGATACGCAGTATTTT	CASSRAADTQYF
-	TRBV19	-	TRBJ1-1	TGTGCCAGTATAATCAGGGGCGAAAGAGTGGAGACTGAAGCTTTCTTT	CASIIRGERVETEAFF
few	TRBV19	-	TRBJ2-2	TGTGCCAGTAGTATAGGGGCAGGGGTTAGGACCGGGGAGCTGTTTTTT	CASSIGAGVRTGELFF
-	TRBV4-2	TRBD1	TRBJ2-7	TGTGCCAGCAGCACCACAGGGGCGAGGGAGCAGTACTTC	CASSTTGAREQYF
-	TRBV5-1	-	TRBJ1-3	TGCGCCAGCAGCCCTGGGGCTGCCTCTGGAAACACCATATATTTT	CASSPGAASGNTIYF
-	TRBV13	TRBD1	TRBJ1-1	TGTGCCAGCAGCATCCGGGACAGAGGGAACACTGAAGCTTTCTTT	CASSIRDRGNTEAFF
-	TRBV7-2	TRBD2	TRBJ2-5	TGTGCCAGCAGCTTAGCCTCGGGACTAGCGGGGGGTTGGGGCCAAGAGACCCAGTACTTC	CASSLASGLAGGWGQETQYF
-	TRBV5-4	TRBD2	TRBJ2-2	TGTGCCAGCAGCTTGGCGGCGGGGGTTACCGGGGAGCTGTTTTTT	CASSLAAGVTGELFF
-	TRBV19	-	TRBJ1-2	TGTGCCAGTAACCCCGACAGGAATAACTATGGCTACACCTTC	CASNPDRNNYGYTF
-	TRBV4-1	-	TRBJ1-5	TGCGCCAGCAGCCAAGAAGAGGCGGTTTCTGGCAATCAGCCCCAGCATTTT	CASSQEEAVSGNQPQHF
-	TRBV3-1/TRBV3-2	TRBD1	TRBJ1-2	TGTGCCAGCAGCCTAAAGCACAGGGGAACTACTGGCTACACCTTC	CASSLKHRGTTGYTF
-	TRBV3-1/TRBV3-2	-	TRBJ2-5	TGTGCCAGCAGCCAAGCAGCATCTGGGCCCCAGTACTTC	CASSQAASGPQYF
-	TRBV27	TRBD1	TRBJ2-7	TGTGCCAGCCACAAGGGGCAGGGGGCAGACGAGCAGTACTTC	CASHKGQGADEQYF
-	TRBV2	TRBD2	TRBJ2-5	TGTGCCAGCAGTGGGCCGGGGGGACCGAGAGAGACCCAGTACTTC	CASSGPGGPRETQYF
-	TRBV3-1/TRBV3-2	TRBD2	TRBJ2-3	TGTGCCAGCAGCCCCACGCCGGGACTAGCGACAGATACGCAGTATTTT	CASSPTPGLATDTQYF
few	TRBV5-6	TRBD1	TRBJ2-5	TGTGCCAGCAGCCCGAGCCAGGGGGCCTGGGAGACCCAGTACTTC	CASSPSQGAWETQYF
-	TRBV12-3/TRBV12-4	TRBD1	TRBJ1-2	TGTGCCAGCAGCCAAGACAGGGTCGATGGCTACACCTTC	CASSQDRVDGYTF
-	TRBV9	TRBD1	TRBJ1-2	TGTGCCAGCAGCGTAGCCGGACGGGACAGGGCGGGTGGCTACACCTTC	CASSVAGRDRAGGYTF
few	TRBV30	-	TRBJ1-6	TGTGCCTGTCGTGGGGGGGAGAGTTCACCCCTCCACTTT	CACRGGESSPLHF
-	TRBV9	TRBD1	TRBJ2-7	TGTGCCAGCAGCGACGGGACAGGCTCCCCGGCGGAATACGAGCAGTACTTC	CASSDGTGSPAEYEQYF
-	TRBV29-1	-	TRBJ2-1	TGCAGCGCCCGCTCCTACAATGAGCAGTTCTTC	CSARSYNEQFF
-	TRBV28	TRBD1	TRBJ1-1	TGTGCCAGCAGTTTAGGCGGGGCAGGGGGCAGGAGGGAAGCTTTCTTT	CASSLGGAGGRREAFF
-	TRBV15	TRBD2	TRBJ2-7	TGTGCCACCAGCACAGAGCGGGGTGGCTACGAGCAGTACTTC	CATSTERGGYEQYF
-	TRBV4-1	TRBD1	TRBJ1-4	TGCGCCAGCAGCCAAACACTACCAGGGGGCCGCGGAGAAAAACTGTTTTTT	CASSQTLPGGRGEKLFF
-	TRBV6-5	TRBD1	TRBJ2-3	TGTGCCAGCAAGGGGGCCAGGACAGTGACAGATACGCAGTATTTT	CASKGARTVTDTQYF
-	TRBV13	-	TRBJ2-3	TGTGCCAGCAGCATCCGGGACTCGGGTTCCCCCGATACGCAGTATTTT	CASSIRDSGSPDTQYF
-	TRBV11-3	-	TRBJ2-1	TGTGCCAGCAGCTTAGGACTTAGCGTCTTGAATGAGCAGTTCTTC	CASSLGLSVLNEQFF
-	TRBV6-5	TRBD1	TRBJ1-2	TGTGCCAGCAGTACCGGACAGGTTCCCTATGGCTACACCTTC	CASSTGQVPYGYTF
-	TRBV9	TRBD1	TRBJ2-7	TGTGCCAGCAGCGCGACAGGGGCTCCTTACGAGCAGTACTTC	CASSATGAPYEQYF
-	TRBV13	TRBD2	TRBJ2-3	TGTGCCAGCAGCTCCACCGGGACTAGCGTAGTCGGAGATACGCAGTATTTT	CASSSTGTSVVGDTQYF
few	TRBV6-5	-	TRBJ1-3	TGTGCCAGCAGTTTGTCGTACTCTGGAAACACCATATATTTT	CASSLSYSGNTIYF
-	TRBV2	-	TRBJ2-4	TGTGCCAGCAGTGAGCATACAGGCCTAGCCAAAAACATTCAGTACTTC	CASSEHTGLAKNIQYF
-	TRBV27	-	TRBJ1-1	TGTGCCAGCAGTTTATCGGAGGCGGGGCCGAGGGGGGGCACTGAAGCTTTCTTT	CASSLSEAGPRGGTEAFF
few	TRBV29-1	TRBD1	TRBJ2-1	TGCAGCGTTGGTGACAGGGGCAATGAGCAGTTCTTC	CSVGDRGNEQFF
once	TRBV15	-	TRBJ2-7	TGTGCCACCAGAATTTCCGGGCCGCGGGTAGAGCAGTACTTC	CATRISGPRVEQYF
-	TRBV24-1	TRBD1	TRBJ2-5	TGTGCCACCAGTGATTTAAAACAGGGGAAGACCCAGTACTTC	CATSDLKQGKTQYF